This T cell receptor beta chain came from a study of T cell repertoires in cytomegalovirus infection (dated by TCRdb to between 2017 and 2020). Study-level background: Donor HLA type was relevant to the analysis, as public TCR beta signatures indicated carriage of CMV infection together with the matching HLA type.

Findings and caveats that apply to the study as a whole: The ex vivo response was dominated by HLA-C-restricted CMV-specific TCR beta clonotypes, which also provided the single most frequent clonotype in two of eight donors. In both this cohort and an independent roughly 360-donor cohort, the cumulative frequency of public TCR beta family members distinguished carriers of CMV infection plus the relevant HLA type.

This clonotype was found many times. Its specific antigen is unknown. One base away there is no much larger clone; base qualities are not given. There are 15 amino acids in the CDR3, from cysteine to phenylalanine inclusive. The DNA shown is the 45-base CDR3, in frame from base 1. Clipping removes 2 bases from V and 5 bases from J, with 5 as the unmatched junction base count. CDR1 and CDR2 are drawn from the germline V gene: SGHTA, FQGNSA. The sequencing machine was an Illumina HiSeq 1500. The public reads were reprocessed in TCRdb via fastp at Q25 and MiXCR, keeping in-frame beta chains. CDR3 protein sequences are deduplicated, and each keeps its most common genes and DNA. This sample gives some 400,000 distinct CDR3 sequences in total; 15% to 20% of them show up just once. Clones ranked in the top ten supply approximately 10% of the sample.

This sequence originates from a human donor in good health (CMV status not recorded). Some clones in this sample may be carry-over from other donors' samples. The sequenced sample consisted of PBMCs. The sequence is built from TRBV7-2 and TRBJ2-5; 10 junctional bases match TRBD2. The CDR3 amino acid sequence is: CASSLPSGLAETQYF. Read as DNA, the sequence is TGTGCCAGCAGCTTACCTTCGGGACTAGCGGAGACCCAGTACTTC.